The rows below give T cell receptor beta chains drawn from one sample of a study of graft-versus-host responses after intestinal transplantation. The assay was immunoSEQ multiplex PCR, and TCRdb's table has in-frame clones only and misses some. The table includes 85,000 to 90,000 clones, under 85% detected once. These receptors lack a known antigen. The source material was unstimulated CD8+ T cells sorted from spleen or lymph node cells, sampled before intestinal transplant. The receptors originated from a human donor who received an intestinal transplant. Both conserved end residues are part of each CDR3. D genes are given only for firm matches. A row's size may be missing; if present it is once, few, many or a size class.

j_call d_call v_call clone_size cdr3_nt cdr3_aa
TRBJ1-1 NA TRBV6-5 NA TGTGCCAGCACCCAGCAGACAGGACTGAACACTGAAGCTTTCTTT CASTQQTGLNTEAFF
TRBJ2-7 NA TRBV21-1 NA TGTGCCAGCACCTCCCTTCAGGGTGGCTCCTACGAGCAGTACTTC CASTSLQGGSYEQYF
TRBJ1-5 NA TRBV21-1 NA TGTGCCAGGGTTGATTACACCTTTGAGCAGCCCCAGCATTTT CARVDYTFEQPQHF
TRBJ1-2 NA TRBV29-1 NA TGCAGCGTTGCACAGGGCTATGGCTACACCTTC CSVAQGYGYTF
TRBJ2-3 TRBD2 TRBV11-3 few TGTGCCAGCAGCCGCCGGGGGGGCGGGCAGTATTTT CASSRRGGGQYF
TRBJ1-2 NA TRBV7-2 NA TGTGCCAGCAGCTTATTCGGGGGCGGGACGTATGGCTACACCTTC CASSLFGGGTYGYTF
TRBJ2-7 TRBD1 TRBV12-5 NA TGTGCTAGTGGTTCGGGCAGGGGGCTCTACGAGCAGTACTTC CASGSGRGLYEQYF
TRBJ2-5 NA TRBV7-9 NA TGTGCCAGCAGCCTCCCGCTAGGGGAGACCCAGTACTTC CASSLPLGETQYF
TRBJ1-2 TRBD1 TRBV4-1 NA TGCGCCAGCAGCCAAGAGACAGGGGGGGGGTATGGCTACACCTTC CASSQETGGGYGYTF
TRBJ2-5 NA TRBV18 NA TGTGCCAGCTCACCATGGGATTTGGCCCAAGAGACCCAGTACTTC CASSPWDLAQETQYF
TRBJ1-3 NA TRBV14 NA TGTGCCAGCAGCCCCCGCAGGGCTGGAAACACCATATATTTT CASSPRRAGNTIYF
TRBJ1-2 NA TRBV7-3 once TGTGCCAGCAGCCCATTGTCCGGGATCAACTATGGCTACACCTTC CASSPLSGINYGYTF
TRBJ2-2 NA TRBV7-9 NA TGTGCCAGCAGCTCGTACCTTAACACCGGGGAGCTGTTTTTT CASSSYLNTGELFF
TRBJ2-3 TRBD1 TRBV7-9 NA TGTGCCAGCAGCTTTGAACAGGGGTATTTAGGTGATACGCAGTATTTT CASSFEQGYLGDTQYF
TRBJ2-5 NA TRBV5-4 NA TGTGCCAGCCAAGACATTGGGTCGAGGGTTTACCAAGAGACCCAGTACTTC CASQDIGSRVYQETQYF
TRBJ2-7 TRBD1 TRBV28 NA TGTGCCAGCAGACTCCGGGACAGGGGGAGCAACGAGCAGTACTTC CASRLRDRGSNEQYF
TRBJ2-4 NA TRBV5-1 NA TGCGCCAGCAGCTTGGTCCTCCCACCGTTAGCTGGGAACATTCAGTACTTC CASSLVLPPLAGNIQYF
TRBJ2-2 NA TRBV6-6 NA TGTGCCAGCAGCCTCCCTCCGGCCGGGGGGGAGCTGTTTTTT CASSLPPAGGELFF
TRBJ2-3 TRBD1 TRBV9 NA TGTGCCAGCACCGTTCGGGGACAGGGCACAGATACGCAGTATTTT CASTVRGQGTDTQYF
TRBJ2-7 TRBD2 TRBV7-9 NA TGTGCCAGCAGCGCGTATAGCGGGGCTTCCTACGAGCAGTACTTC CASSAYSGASYEQYF
TRBJ1-3 TRBD1 TRBV11-1 NA TGTGCCAGCAGCTCCGGGACAGGGGTCGGAAACACCATATATTTT CASSSGTGVGNTIYF
TRBJ2-5 TRBD1 TRBV28 few TGTGCCAGCAGTCCCCGGGACAGGGGGTTAGAGACCCAGTACTTC CASSPRDRGLETQYF
TRBJ2-7 NA TRBV11-1 NA TGTGCCAGCAGCCCCAGGCCGGCCAGCTACGAGCAGTACTTC CASSPRPASYEQYF
TRBJ2-6 NA TRBV5-4 NA TGTGCCAGCAGCTTGTGGGGGTCTGGGGCCAACGTCCTGACTTTC CASSLWGSGANVLTF
TRBJ2-1 TRBD2 TRBV30 NA TGTGCCTGGAGTCCAGTAGCGGGAGCCACCCTCAATGAGCAGTTCTTC CAWSPVAGATLNEQFF
TRBJ2-3 TRBD1 TRBV4-1 NA TGCGCCAGCAGCCAAGGGACATGGGACAGGGGTAGGACAGATACGCAGTATTTT CASSQGTWDRGRTDTQYF
TRBJ1-5 NA TRBV7-9 NA TGTGCCAGCAGCTTAGACTCTAGCAATCAGCCCCAGCATTTT CASSLDSSNQPQHF
TRBJ2-5 TRBD1 TRBV6-5 NA TGTGCCAGCAGCCCGACAGGGGGCAGTAGGGAGACCCAGTACTTC CASSPTGGSRETQYF
TRBJ1-1 TRBD1 TRBV9 once TGTGCCAGCAGCGGAGGGACAGGGAGGTACACTGAAGCTTTCTTT CASSGGTGRYTEAFF
TRBJ2-7 NA TRBV7-9 NA TGTGCCAGCAGCTCACGAGGGGGGTCCTACGAGCAGTACTTC CASSSRGGSYEQYF
TRBJ1-2 TRBD1 TRBV6-8 NA TGTGCCAGCAGTGGGACAGGGGGCTATGGCTACACCTTC CASSGTGGYGYTF
TRBJ2-7 NA TRBV19 NA TGTGCCAGTAGTATGTCTAGTTCCTACGAGCAGTACTTC CASSMSSSYEQYF
TRBJ2-7 TRBD2 TRBV27 NA TGTGCCAGCAGTGCCGGGACTAGCGAGTACGGGGGCTACGAGCAGTACTTC CASSAGTSEYGGYEQYF
TRBJ2-6 NA TRBV6-1 few TGTGCCAGCAGCCGGGGCACTGGGGCCAACGTCCTGACTTTC CASSRGTGANVLTF